These T cell receptor beta chains were read from a single sample in a study of T-cell memory formation after mild COVID-19. TCRdb re-called the 5' RACE reads through MiXCR, storing one row per CDR3 protein. The profile shows 500,000 to 600,000 distinct CDR3 sequences, around 17% of them singletons. What was sequenced was PBMCs or a T cell subset sorted from them (not recorded which). The receptors stem from an adult woman who had mild COVID-19 (a few samples of this study predate the infection). Cell type and time point are not known. The CDR3 runs from the conserved cysteine through the conserved F or W. Each record gives: CDR3 protein, CDR3 DNA, V gene, clone size, J gene, D gene. D genes are given only for firm matches. Size tells how often a clone was seen (once, few, many) or the class of an expanded clone, and some rows leave it out.

CASSQQGPPLEYGYTF,TGTGCCAGCAGCCAACAGGGGCCCCCCTTGGAGTATGGCTACACCTTC,TRBV4-2,.,TRBJ1-2,.
CSAEGLAYQETQYF,TGCAGTGCTGAGGGACTAGCCTACCAAGAGACCCAGTACTTC,TRBV20-1,.,TRBJ2-5,TRBD2
CASSPRGANPGELFF,TGTGCCAGCAGCCCAAGGGGGGCTAACCCCGGGGAGCTGTTTTTT,TRBV9,.,TRBJ2-2,.
CSVWTVGNTIYF,TGCAGCGTTTGGACTGTGGGAAACACCATATATTTT,TRBV29-1,.,TRBJ1-3,.
CASSLRGRDNQPQHF,TGTGCCAGCAGCTTACGGGGAAGGGACAATCAGCCCCAGCATTTT,TRBV7-2,few,TRBJ1-5,.
CASSPLTADWISGANVLTF,TGTGCCAGCTCACCATTGACAGCCGATTGGATTTCTGGGGCCAACGTCCTGACTTTC,TRBV18,.,TRBJ2-6,.
CASTVTVGPYEQYF,TGTGCCAGCACCGTTACAGTAGGGCCCTACGAGCAGTACTTC,TRBV7-9,.,TRBJ2-7,.
CSVDRGYTDTQYF,TGCAGCGTGGACCGGGGCTACACAGATACGCAGTATTTT,TRBV29-1,once,TRBJ2-3,.
CASSPGLGSRSTEAFF,TGTGCCAGCAGCCCCGGACTAGGGTCTCGGAGCACTGAAGCTTTCTTT,TRBV9,.,TRBJ1-1,.
CASSNTLAGGPPDEQFF,TGTGCCAGCAGTAACACTCTAGCGGGAGGGCCCCCAGATGAGCAGTTCTTC,TRBV6-5,few,TRBJ2-1,TRBD2
CASSARGQGSTIGTQYF,TGTGCCAGCAGCGCTAGGGGACAGGGTTCCACCATCGGGACCCAGTACTTC,TRBV7-9,.,TRBJ2-5,TRBD1
CASSYQVQVAEAFF,TGTGCCAGCAGCTACCAAGTCCAGGTCGCTGAAGCTTTCTTT,TRBV7-2,few,TRBJ1-1,.
CATSDQYRVGYTF,TGTGCCACCAGTGACCAATACAGGGTCGGCTACACCTTC,TRBV24-1,.,TRBJ1-2,.
CSARDSGAAGGDTQYF,TGCAGTGCTAGAGATTCAGGAGCGGCTGGTGGAGATACGCAGTATTTT,TRBV20-1,.,TRBJ2-3,.
CAWSGDRGYGYTF,TGTGCCTGGAGTGGGGACAGGGGCTATGGCTACACCTTC,TRBV30,.,TRBJ1-2,TRBD1
CASSFLGTGNTEAFF,TGTGCCAGCAGCTTCCTCGGGACAGGGAACACTGAAGCTTTCTTT,TRBV7-9,.,TRBJ1-1,TRBD1
CASSLVMSDYEQYF,TGTGCCAGCAGCTTGGTTATGTCGGACTACGAGCAGTACTTC,TRBV5-5,few,TRBJ2-7,.
CASSLYEGNQPQHF,TGTGCCAGCAGCTTATATGAAGGCAATCAGCCCCAGCATTTT,TRBV7-2,many,TRBJ1-5,.
CASSLQGVTTDTQYF,TGTGCCAGCAGCTTACAGGGGGTAACCACAGATACGCAGTATTTT,TRBV5-6,few,TRBJ2-3,TRBD1
CASSPPLLAGPSHEQFF,TGTGCCAGCAGTCCCCCTCTACTAGCGGGCCCCTCTCATGAGCAGTTCTTC,TRBV12-3/TRBV12-4,few,TRBJ2-1,TRBD2
CASSFQDRNQPQHF,TGTGCCAGCAGTTTTCAGGACAGAAATCAGCCCCAGCATTTT,TRBV12-3/TRBV12-4,few,TRBJ1-5,.
CASSSGVPRYEQYF,TGTGCCAGCAGTTCCGGGGTACCGCGCTACGAGCAGTACTTC,TRBV27,many,TRBJ2-7,.